This entry lists 22 T cell receptor beta chains sequenced from one sample in a study of blood T cell repertoires in COVID-19. The method was immunoSEQ multiplex PCR; TCRdb's version includes in-frame clones alone and lacks a portion of them. The sample carries roughly 120,000 clones, 84% recorded once. Sequenced input: peripheral blood. The receptors were sampled from a woman aged 60-75 years with acute or convalescent COVID-19.

This sequence joins TRBV19 and TRBJ1-2, with TRBD1 matching 8 bases. Germline V gene data show CDR1 as LNHDA and CDR2 as SQIVND (reference sequence). The CDR3 is 15 residues long. Trimming cost V 3 bases and J 4 bases; bases outside gene matches: 7. In DNA form, the CDR3 reads TGTGCCAGTAGTATCGGACAGGGCTGGCTCTATGGCTACACCTTC. Translation: CASSIGQGWLYGYTF.

This rearrangement joins TRBV5-1 to TRBJ1-4, with TRBD1 matching over 11 bases. CDR1 is SGHRS, CDR2 YFSETQ, per germline. CDR3 size: 15 residues. Unmatched junction bases numbered 4, after V lost 4 bases and J lost 5 bases. CDR3 sequence reads: CASSPGQGVNEKLFF. For the CDR3, the DNA is TGCGCCAGCAGCCCGGGACAGGGGGTAAATGAAAAACTGTTTTTT.

This clone was counted only a few times. The chain employs TRBV2 and TRBJ2-3; D unresolved. Trimming took 11 bases from V and 1 from J, leaving 13 bases between them. The CDR3 is made up of 13 amino acids. Germline-derived CDR1 and CDR2 are SNHLY and FYNNEI. The CDR3 region is CASHRERTDTQYF. In DNA form, the CDR3 reads TGTGCCTCCCACAGAGAACGCACAGATACGCAGTATTTT.

V usage is TRBV28 and J usage is TRBJ1-5; no firm D call. The CDR3 contains 14 residues. Germline assignment: CDR1 MDHEN and CDR2 SYDVKM. Trimming took 2 bases from V and 7 from J, leaving 12 bases between them. The chain's CDR3 is CASSLGPGKQPQHF. The CDR3, as DNA: TGTGCCAGCAGTTTAGGGCCGGGAAAACAGCCCCAGCATTTT.

V is TRBV7-3 and J is TRBJ1-6; D remains ambiguous. The CDR3 consists of 14 residues. Germline CDR1 is SGHTA and CDR2 is FQGTGA. V was cut by 1 base and J by 7 bases, with 8 bases left in between. Written as DNA, the CDR3 is TGTGCCAGCAGCTTAATGGGCGGGAATTCACCCCTCCACTTT. Translated, it gives CASSLMGGNSPLHF.

The gene calls are TRBV20-1 and TRBJ1-2; tentatively, D is TRBD1 (5 bases). This CDR3 is 11 amino acids long. The germline V gene has CDR1 DFQATT and CDR2 SNEGSKA (reference sequence). CDR3 sequence reads: CMGRGSYGYTF. CDR3 DNA sequence: TGCATGGGTCGGGGGAGCTATGGCTACACCTTC.

This chain links TRBV3-1 (or the pseudogene TRBV3-2) with TRBJ1-1; 7 bases align to TRBD1. CDR3 length: 15 residues. Germline-derived CDR1 and CDR2 are LGHDT and YNNKEL (reference sequence). After removal of 4 bases from V and 1 base from J, the junction contained 6 bases not matched to a gene. The CDR3 nucleotides are TGTGCCAGCAGCCCAAGGACAGGCGGGAACACTGAAGCTTTCTTT. It is translated as CASSPRTGGNTEAFF.

The rearrangement links TRBV29-1 to TRBJ1-2; 9 bases line up with TRBD1. J lost 6 bases, V lost 4 bases, and 6 bases had no gene match. Germline V CDR1 and CDR2: SQVTM, ANQGSEA. This CDR3 is built from 13 residues. The CDR3, as DNA: TGCAGCGTTGGGCGACAGGGGGTCCATGGCTACACCTTC. It is translated as CSVGRQGVHGYTF. The complete variable domain, with remaining parts taken from reference TRBV29-1 and TRBJ1-2, reads SAVISQKPSRDICQRGTSLTIQCQVDSQVTMMFWYRQQPGQSLTLIATANQGSEATYESGFVIDKFPISRPNLTFSTLTVSNMSPEDSSIYLCSVGRQGVHGYTFGSGTRLTVV.

The chain recombines TRBV3-1 (or the pseudogene TRBV3-2) with TRBJ2-7, with a weak D call TRBD2 (5 bases). Germline V gene data show CDR1 as LGHDT and CDR2 as YNNKEL (reference sequence). V lost 1 base, J lost 3 bases, and 13 bases lay in between. This CDR3 has 15 amino acids. The CDR3: CASSQGTPHRYEQYF. The DNA for the CDR3 is TGTGCCAGCAGCCAAGGGACTCCCCACCGCTACGAGCAGTACTTC.

The gene calls are TRBV9 and TRBJ1-1, with D possibly TRBD1 on 5 matching bases. The germline CDR1 and CDR2 sequences are SGDLS and YYNGEE. V lost 2 bases and J 4 bases, leaving 12 bases between the germline ends. The CDR3 length is 14 residues. The CDR3 sequence: CASSVRVSGTEAFF. The CDR3 nucleotides read TGTGCCAGCAGCGTCAGGGTTAGTGGCACTGAAGCTTTCTTT.

The CDR3 loop is CASGQAPSYEQYF. Here the CDR3 DNA reads TGTGCCAGCGGTCAGGCTCCCTCCTACGAGCAGTACTTC. The chain uses TRBV12-3 or TRBV12-4 and TRBJ2-7; unclear D gene. The V end was cut by 8 bases, the J end by 0 bases, with 11 bases between. The CDR3 spans 13 residues.

The chain has TRBV6-5 and TRBJ1-1; the match to TRBD1 covers 9 bases. The CDR3 has 14 amino acids. Germline loops: CDR1 MNHEY, CDR2 SVGAGI. The V and J ends lost 8 bases and 4 bases, in that order; junction bases with no gene match: 8. As DNA, the CDR3 is TGTGCCAGCTGCTCGGGACAGGGCACCACTGAAGCTTTCTTT. Protein product: CASCSGQGTTEAFF.

The chain links TRBV6-6 to TRBJ1-2; tentative D call: TRBD1 (5 bases). The length of the CDR3 is 14 residues. Germline loops: CDR1 MNHNY, CDR2 SVGAGI (reference sequence). V shed 6 bases and J shed 4 bases, with 15 bases lying between them. The chain's CDR3 is CASRESGNGYGYTF. Here the CDR3 DNA reads TGTGCCAGCAGAGAATCAGGGAACGGCTATGGCTACACCTTC.

The genes are TRBV12-3 or TRBV12-4 and TRBJ1-2; TRBD1 matches at 8 bases. Unmatched junction bases numbered 7, after V lost 8 bases and J lost 8 bases. The length of the CDR3 is 12 residues. CDR3 loop: CASPGQGGGYTF. As DNA, the CDR3 is TGTGCCAGCCCCGGACAGGGTGGCGGCTACACCTTC.

The chain employs TRBV4-1 and TRBJ1-2; the match to TRBD1 covers 8 bases. The CDR3 has 15 residues. The V gene's germline CDR1 is MGHRA and CDR2 YSYEKL. V dropped 0 bases and J dropped 8; count of bases not matched to a gene: 8. Here the CDR3 DNA reads TGCGCCAGCAGCCAAGATAGGACAGGGTCATCAGGCTACACCTTC. Residues: CASSQDRTGSSGYTF.

This clone is a singleton in its sample. V usage is TRBV14 and J usage is TRBJ1-4; 9 bases are a match to TRBD1. There are 18 residues in the CDR3. Germline V CDR1 and CDR2: SGHDN, FVKESK. J lost 0 bases, V lost 3 bases, and 8 bases had no gene match. CDR3 protein: CASSQGWTGDPTNEKLFF. The DNA of the CDR3 is TGTGCCAGCAGCCAGGGGTGGACAGGGGATCCAACTAATGAAAAACTGTTTTTT.

J is TRBJ2-5 and V is TRBV6-5; D might be TRBD1 (6 bases). CDR1 and CDR2 from the germline V gene are MNHEY and SVGAGI. V was trimmed by 11 bases and J by 4 bases, leaving 20 bases between them. The CDR3 has 14 amino acids. CDR3 region: CASVSTGTGETQYF. The CDR3 DNA sequence: TGTGCCTCCGTTTCAACAGGGACCGGAGAGACCCAGTACTTC.

This clone was seen only a few times. The chain employs TRBV18 and TRBJ1-5; D is ambiguous. Germline V gene data show CDR1 as KGHSH and CDR2 as LQKENI. This CDR3 region has 13 residues. Trimming took 4 bases from V and 6 from J, leaving 10 bases between them. CDR3 nucleotides: TGTGCCAGCTCACTTGGCCGTTCTCAGCCCCAGCATTTT. It codes for CASSLGRSQPQHF.

The rearrangement uses TRBV7-3 and TRBJ2-1, with a weak D call TRBD1 (6 bases). Trimming shortened V by 4 bases and J by 6 bases, and 19 bases separated the two germline ends. The CDR3 loop spans 16 amino acids. Germline values: CDR1 SGHTA, CDR2 FQGTGA. The CDR3 spells CASSSLYRDTVNEQFF. The DNA of the CDR3 is TGTGCCAGCAGCTCCCTATATCGGGACACGGTCAATGAGCAGTTCTTC.

The rearrangement joins TRBV4-1 to TRBJ2-1; 9 bases fit TRBD2. The germline V gene has CDR1 MGHRA and CDR2 YSYEKL. The CDR3 extends over 15 amino acids. V lost 4 bases to trimming and J lost 4 bases; unmatched junction nucleotides: 5. CDR3 DNA sequence: TGCGCCAGCAGCCCAAGCGGGGGGCTTTACAATGAGCAGTTCTTC. It encodes CASSPSGGLYNEQFF.

J is TRBJ2-1 and V is TRBV10-1; D perhaps matches TRBD1 (6 bases). The CDR3 runs to 15 residues. Germline V gives CDR1 WNHNN, CDR2 SYGVQD (reference sequence). The V end was cut by 2 bases, the J end by 4 bases, with 12 bases between. CDR3: CASSERRGGYNEQFF. CDR3 DNA sequence: TGCGCCAGCAGTGAGAGGAGAGGGGGTTACAATGAGCAGTTCTTC.

V is TRBV5-4 and J is TRBJ2-2; 9 positions match TRBD1. Germline loops: CDR1 SGHNT, CDR2 YYREEE (reference sequence). J was trimmed by 0 bases and V by 9 bases; bases with no gene match: 9. This CDR3 has 16 residues. DNA of the CDR3: TGTGCCACCACGGGACAGGGAATTACGAACACCGGGGAGCTGTTTTTT. Protein sequence: CATTGQGITNTGELFF.